The T cell receptor (beta chain) under discussion was sequenced for a study of CD8+ T cells in alopecia areata. From germline, CDR1 is MNHEY and CDR2 SVGAGI. The CDR3 spans 13 residues. Trimming removed 7 bases from V and 6 bases from J, with 13 bases in between. Treatment: oral pan-JAK inhibitor, 5-10 mg twice daily. Sequencing used cDNA as its template, made by extracting RNA and reverse transcribing it. The method was immunoSEQ multiplex PCR; TCRdb's version includes in-frame clones alone and lacks a portion of them. The table includes roughly 120,000 clones, around 58% detected once. This chain connects TRBV6-5 to TRBJ2-1; D is ambiguous. The sequenced sample was CD8+ T cells sorted from blood, obtained at week 4, from a patient treated with tofacitinib. This receptor was obtained from a human donor with alopecia areata. CDR3 in amino acids: CASNAGVLNEQFF. CDR3 DNA: TGTGCCAGCAATGCTGGGGTACTCAATGAGCAGTTCTTC.